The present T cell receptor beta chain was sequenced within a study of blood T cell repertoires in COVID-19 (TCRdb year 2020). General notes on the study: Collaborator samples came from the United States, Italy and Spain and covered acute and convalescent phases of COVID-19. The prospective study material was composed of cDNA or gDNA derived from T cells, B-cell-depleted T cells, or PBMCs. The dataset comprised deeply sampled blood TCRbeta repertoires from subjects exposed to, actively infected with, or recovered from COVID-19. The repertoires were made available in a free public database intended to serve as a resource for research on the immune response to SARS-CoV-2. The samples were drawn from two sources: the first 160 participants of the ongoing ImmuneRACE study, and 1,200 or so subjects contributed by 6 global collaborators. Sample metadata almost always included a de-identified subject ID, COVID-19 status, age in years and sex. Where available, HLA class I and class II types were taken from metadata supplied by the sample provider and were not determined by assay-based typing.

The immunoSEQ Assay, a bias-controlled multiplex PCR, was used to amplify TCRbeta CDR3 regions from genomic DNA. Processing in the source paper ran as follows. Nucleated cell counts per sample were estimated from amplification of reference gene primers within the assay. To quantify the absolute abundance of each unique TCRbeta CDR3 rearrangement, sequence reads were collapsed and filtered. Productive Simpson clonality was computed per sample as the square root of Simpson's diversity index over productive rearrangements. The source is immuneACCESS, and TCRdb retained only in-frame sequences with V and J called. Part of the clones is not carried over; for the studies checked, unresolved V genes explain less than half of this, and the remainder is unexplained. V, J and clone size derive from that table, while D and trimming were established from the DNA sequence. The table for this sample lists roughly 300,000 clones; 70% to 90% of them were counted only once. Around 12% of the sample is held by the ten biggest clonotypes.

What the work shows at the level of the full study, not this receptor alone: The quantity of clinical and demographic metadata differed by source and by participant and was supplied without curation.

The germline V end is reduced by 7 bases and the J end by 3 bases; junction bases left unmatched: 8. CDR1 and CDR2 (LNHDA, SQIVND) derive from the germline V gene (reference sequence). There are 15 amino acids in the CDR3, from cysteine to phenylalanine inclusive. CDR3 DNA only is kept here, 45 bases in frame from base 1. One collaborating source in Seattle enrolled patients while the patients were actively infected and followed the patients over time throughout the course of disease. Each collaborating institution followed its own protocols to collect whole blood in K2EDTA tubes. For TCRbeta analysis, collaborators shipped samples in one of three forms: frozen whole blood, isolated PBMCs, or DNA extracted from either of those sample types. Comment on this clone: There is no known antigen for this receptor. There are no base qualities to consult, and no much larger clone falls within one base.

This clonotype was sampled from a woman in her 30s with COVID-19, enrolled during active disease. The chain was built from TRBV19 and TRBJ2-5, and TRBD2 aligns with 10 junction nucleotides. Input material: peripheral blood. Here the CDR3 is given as CASKDPGLAKETQYF. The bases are TGTGCCAGTAAAGACCCGGGACTAGCGAAAGAGACCCAGTACTTC.